A selection of T cell receptor beta chains follows, all from one sample in a study of T cells after yellow fever vaccination. TCRdb re-derived calls from the 5' RACE reads in MiXCR, one entry per CDR3 protein. Of around 250,000 distinct CDR3 sequences listed, about 5.2% are singletons. This sample comprised CD4+ T cells sorted from PBMCs, obtained on the day of the yellow fever booster vaccination. Receptors originate from a man between 18 and 35 years old who received the YFV17D yellow fever vaccine. CDR3s include the opening cysteine and the closing phenylalanine or tryptophan. The D gene is left open where the match is weak. Only part of the rows carry a size: once, few, many, or a class if the clone is expanded.

j_gene | d_gene | abundance | v_gene | CDR3nt | CDR3aa
TRBJ2-3 | . | . | TRBV5-1 | TGCGCCAGCAGCTCGGTGGAGAGAGGGGCAGATACGCAGTATTTT | CASSSVERGADTQYF
TRBJ2-2 | TRBD1 | . | TRBV2 | TGTGCCAGCAGTGAAAGGACAGGGGGGCAGGGCGGGGAGCTGTTTTTT | CASSERTGGQGGELFF
TRBJ2-1 | . | many | TRBV4-2 | TGTGCCAGCAGCCAAGATGGGCGGAGTCAGTTCTTC | CASSQDGRSQFF
TRBJ1-6 | . | . | TRBV5-5 | TGTGCCAGCAGCCCCCCAGGGAGGGGTACACCCCTCCACTTT | CASSPPGRGTPLHF
TRBJ2-5 | . | many | TRBV7-2 | TGTGCCAGCAGCTTAGGGGAGTTTGGGGGGACCCAGTACTTC | CASSLGEFGGTQYF
TRBJ1-1 | TRBD1 | . | TRBV5-1 | TGCGCCTCACGAGGGCAGGGGGAATTGTCGAACACTGAAGCTTTCTTT | CASRGQGELSNTEAFF
TRBJ2-3 | . | many | TRBV3-1 | TGTGCCAGCAGCCAAGAAGGGGGAGATACGCAGTATTTT | CASSQEGGDTQYF
TRBJ2-7 | . | many | TRBV7-9 | TGTGCCAGCAGCTTTCGCCAGGGCTACGAGCAGTACTTC | CASSFRQGYEQYF
TRBJ2-1 | TRBD1 | . | TRBV6-5 | TGTGCCAGCAGTTACTCTACAGGGGGCCATAGATACAATGAGCAGTTCTTC | CASSYSTGGHRYNEQFF
TRBJ1-1 | . | few | TRBV5-1 | TGCGCCAGCAGCTTGGCATCGGGGGCGCGCACTGAAGCTTTCTTT | CASSLASGARTEAFF
TRBJ1-5 | . | few | TRBV10-3 | TGTGCCATCAGCGGTACGGATCAGCCCCAGCATTTT | CAISGTDQPQHF
TRBJ1-5 | . | many | TRBV12-3/TRBV12-4 | TGTGCCAGCAGCCGGGACGTGGGGAGGGACCAGCCCCAGCATTTT | CASSRDVGRDQPQHF
TRBJ1-6 | . | . | TRBV4-3 | TGCGCCAGCAGCCAAGAACCCGGGAATTCACCCCTCCACTTT | CASSQEPGNSPLHF
TRBJ1-3 | . | few | TRBV5-1 | TGCGCCAGCAGCTTGGGAGTCGGAAGCTCTGGAAACACCATATATTTT | CASSLGVGSSGNTIYF
TRBJ2-3 | TRBD2 | few | TRBV5-6 | TGTGCCAGCAGCTTGGCACTAGCGGGGGACTTCACAGATACGCAGTATTTT | CASSLALAGDFTDTQYF
TRBJ1-2 | . | few | TRBV12-3/TRBV12-4 | TGTGCCAGCAGTCCCGGGCCGGGTAGATATGGCTACACCTTC | CASSPGPGRYGYTF
TRBJ2-2 | . | many | TRBV9 | TGTGCCAGCAGCGTAGCTGGGACGGCGAACACCGGGGAGCTGTTTTTT | CASSVAGTANTGELFF
TRBJ1-4 | . | . | TRBV7-2 | TGTGCCAGCAGGCAAACCGGGCTCACAACTAATGAAAAACTGTTTTTT | CASRQTGLTTNEKLFF
TRBJ1-2 | . | few | TRBV18 | TGTGCCAGCTCACCATTTAACGGAAACTATGGCTACACCTTC | CASSPFNGNYGYTF
TRBJ1-1 | . | few | TRBV24-1 | TGTGCCACCAGGGGGGCGGGAATGAACACTGAAGCTTTCTTT | CATRGAGMNTEAFF
TRBJ2-2 | . | few | TRBV6-5 | TGTGCCAGCAGATACCGCGAATCACCGCTGTTTTTT | CASRYRESPLFF
TRBJ1-6 | . | . | TRBV28 | TGTGCCAGCACCGACTCCGGATCACCCCTCCACTTT | CASTDSGSPLHF
TRBJ2-3 | . | few | TRBV9 | TGTGCCAGCAGCGTACCCCGGCCAGGCACAGATACGCAGTATTTT | CASSVPRPGTDTQYF
TRBJ2-7 | TRBD1 | . | TRBV11-2 | TGTGCCAGCAGCTCTCGGGACAGGGGGTTTTACGAGCAGTACTTC | CASSSRDRGFYEQYF
TRBJ1-3 | . | few | TRBV6-5 | TGTGCCAGCAGTCGTAAATCTGGAAACACCATATATTTT | CASSRKSGNTIYF
TRBJ2-3 | . | few | TRBV18 | TGTGCCAGCTCACCACCGGGGGGGGGGACAGGACGCACAGATACGCAGTATTTT | CASSPPGGGTGRTDTQYF
TRBJ2-2 | . | many | TRBV12-3/TRBV12-4 | TGTGCCATAAGCCACAGGAACACCGGGGAGCTGTTTTTT | CAISHRNTGELFF
TRBJ2-4 | . | many | TRBV5-5 | TGTGCCAGCAGCTTGGAGGCAGGGGTGTCCAAAAACATTCAGTACTTC | CASSLEAGVSKNIQYF
TRBJ2-2 | . | . | TRBV6-2/TRBV6-3 | TGTGCCAGTACCCTCCGGGACTCACTTGGGGAGCTGTTTTTT | CASTLRDSLGELFF
TRBJ1-5 | . | . | TRBV15 | TGTGCCACCAGCAGAGAGGTTGATAGTAGAGGGTACCAGCATTTT | CATSREVDSRGYQHF
TRBJ2-5 | . | many | TRBV7-2 | TGTGCCAGCAGCTTTCGCGGGGGCCACCAAGAGACCCAGTACTTC | CASSFRGGHQETQYF
TRBJ2-5 | . | . | TRBV13 | TGTGCCAGCAGCGGTTCACAGCGAGGGGAGACCCAGTACTTC | CASSGSQRGETQYF
TRBJ2-2 | TRBD2 | many | TRBV7-3 | TGTGCCAGCAGCTTGAGGCGGGGGGGACCCGGGGAGCTGTTTTTT | CASSLRRGGPGELFF
TRBJ2-3 | . | many | TRBV4-3 | TGCGCCAGCAGTCGCTGGTTCGGGACTAGCACAGATACGCAGTATTTT | CASSRWFGTSTDTQYF
TRBJ1-6 | . | few | TRBV20-1 | TGCAGTGCTAGTCGCCAGGGCGATTCACCCCTCCACTTT | CSASRQGDSPLHF
TRBJ2-5 | . | . | TRBV12-3/TRBV12-4 | TGTGCCAGCAGGGGGCTGGCGAGCTTACGACGTGAGACCCAGTACTTC | CASRGLASLRRETQYF
TRBJ1-1 | . | few | TRBV7-2 | TGTGCCAGCAGCTTACTCAGGGACACTGAAGCTTTCTTT | CASSLLRDTEAFF
TRBJ2-4 | TRBD2 | many | TRBV3-1 | TGTGCCAGCAGCCATGTGGGACTAGCCCTAGCCAAAAACATTCAGTACTTC | CASSHVGLALAKNIQYF
TRBJ2-7 | . | many | TRBV6-2/TRBV6-3 | TGTGCCAGCAGTTACCCGGTCTACGAGCAGTACTTC | CASSYPVYEQYF
TRBJ2-1 | . | . | TRBV6-2/TRBV6-3 | TGTGCCAGGGGGAAGGCGAGGTTCTTC | CARGKARFF
TRBJ2-5 | TRBD1 | few | TRBV30 | TGTGCCCTTGACAGGGCTGTTGGGGAGACCCAGTACTTC | CALDRAVGETQYF
TRBJ2-3 | . | many | TRBV5-1 | TGCGCCAGCGGCGGGGAGGCCACAGATACGCAGTATTTT | CASGGEATDTQYF
TRBJ2-4 | . | few | TRBV6-2/TRBV6-3 | TGTGCCAGCAGCCCCCTCCCGACAAGCCTGGCCAAAAACATTCAGTACTTC | CASSPLPTSLAKNIQYF